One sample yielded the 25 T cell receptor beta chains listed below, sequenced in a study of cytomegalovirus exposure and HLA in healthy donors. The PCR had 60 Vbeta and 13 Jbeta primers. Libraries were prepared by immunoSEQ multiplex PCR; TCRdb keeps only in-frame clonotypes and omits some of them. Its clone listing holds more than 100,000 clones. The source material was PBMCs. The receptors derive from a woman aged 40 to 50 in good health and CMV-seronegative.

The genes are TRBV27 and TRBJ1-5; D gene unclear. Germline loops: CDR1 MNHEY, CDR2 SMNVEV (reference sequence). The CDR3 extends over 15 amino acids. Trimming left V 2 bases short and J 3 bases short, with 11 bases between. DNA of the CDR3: TGTGCCAGCAGTTTAGAGGGAATTTTCAATCAGCCCCAGCATTTT. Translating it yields CASSLEGIFNQPQHF.

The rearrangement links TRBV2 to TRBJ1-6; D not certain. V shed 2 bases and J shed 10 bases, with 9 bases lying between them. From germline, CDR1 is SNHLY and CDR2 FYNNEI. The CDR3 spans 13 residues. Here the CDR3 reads CASSEHRSSPLHF. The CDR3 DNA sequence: TGTGCCAGCAGTGAACATAGGAGCTCACCCCTCCACTTT.

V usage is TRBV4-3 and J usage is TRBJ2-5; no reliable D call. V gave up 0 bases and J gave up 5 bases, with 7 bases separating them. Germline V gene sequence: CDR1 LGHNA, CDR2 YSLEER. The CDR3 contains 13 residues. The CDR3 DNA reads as TGCGCCAGCAGCCAAGATCAGTGGGAGACCCAGTACTTC. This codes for CASSQDQWETQYF.

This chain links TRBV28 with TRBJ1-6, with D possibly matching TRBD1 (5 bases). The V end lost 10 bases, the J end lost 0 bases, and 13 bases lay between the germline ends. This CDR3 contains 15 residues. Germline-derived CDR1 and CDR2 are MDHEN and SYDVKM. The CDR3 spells CATTRGSSYNSPLHF. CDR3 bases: TGTGCCACCACACGGGGGAGCTCCTATAATTCACCCCTCCACTTT.

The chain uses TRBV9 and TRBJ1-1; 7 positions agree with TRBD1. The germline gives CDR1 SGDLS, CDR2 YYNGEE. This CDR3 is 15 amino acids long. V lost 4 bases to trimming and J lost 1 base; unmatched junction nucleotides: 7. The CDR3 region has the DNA TGTGCCAGCAGCCCACGACAGGGTGGGAACACTGAAGCTTTCTTT. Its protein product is CASSPRQGGNTEAFF.

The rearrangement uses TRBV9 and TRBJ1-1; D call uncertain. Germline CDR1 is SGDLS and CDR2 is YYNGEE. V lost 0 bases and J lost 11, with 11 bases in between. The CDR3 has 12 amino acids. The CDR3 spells CASSVVNGEAFF. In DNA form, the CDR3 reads TGTGCCAGCAGCGTAGTTAACGGGGAGGCTTTCTTT.

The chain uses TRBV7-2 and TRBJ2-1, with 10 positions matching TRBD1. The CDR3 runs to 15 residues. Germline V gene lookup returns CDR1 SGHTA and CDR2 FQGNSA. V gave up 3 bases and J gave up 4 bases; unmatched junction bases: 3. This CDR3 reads CASSLGQGIYNEQFF. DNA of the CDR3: TGTGCCAGCAGCTTGGGACAGGGGATTTACAATGAGCAGTTCTTC.

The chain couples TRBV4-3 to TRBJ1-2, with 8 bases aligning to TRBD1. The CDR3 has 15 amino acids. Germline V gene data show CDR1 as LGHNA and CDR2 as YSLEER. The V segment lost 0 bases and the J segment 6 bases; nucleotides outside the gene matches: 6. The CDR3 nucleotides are TGCGCCAGCAGCCAAGATCTTGGACAGGGAAATGGCTACACCTTC. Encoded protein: CASSQDLGQGNGYTF.

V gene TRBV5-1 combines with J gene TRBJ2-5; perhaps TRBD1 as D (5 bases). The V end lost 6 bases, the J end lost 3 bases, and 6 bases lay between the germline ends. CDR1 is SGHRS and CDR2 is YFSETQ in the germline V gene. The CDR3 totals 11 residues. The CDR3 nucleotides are TGCGCCAGCAAAGGGGAAGAGACCCAGTACTTC. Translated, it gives CASKGEETQYF.

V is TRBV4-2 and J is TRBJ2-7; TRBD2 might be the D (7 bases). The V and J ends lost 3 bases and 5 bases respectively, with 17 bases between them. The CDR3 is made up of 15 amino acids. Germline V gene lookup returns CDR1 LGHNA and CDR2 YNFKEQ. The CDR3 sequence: CASSQGAGRGHEQYV. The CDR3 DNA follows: TGTGCCAGCAGCCAGGGGGCGGGGCGGGGGCACGAGCAGTACGTC.

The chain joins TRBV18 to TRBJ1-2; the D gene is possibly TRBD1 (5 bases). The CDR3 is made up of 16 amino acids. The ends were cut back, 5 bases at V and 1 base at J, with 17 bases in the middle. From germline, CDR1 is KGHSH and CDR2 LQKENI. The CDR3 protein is CASSFDRIPDNYGYTF. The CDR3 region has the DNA TGTGCCAGCTCATTTGACAGAATTCCAGATAACTATGGCTACACCTTC.

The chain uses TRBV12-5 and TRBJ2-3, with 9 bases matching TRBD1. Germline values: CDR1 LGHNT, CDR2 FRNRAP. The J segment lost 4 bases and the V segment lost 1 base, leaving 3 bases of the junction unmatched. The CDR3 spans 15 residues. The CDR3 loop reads CASGLGQGVADTQYF. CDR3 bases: TGTGCTAGTGGTTTGGGACAGGGGGTAGCAGATACGCAGTATTTT.

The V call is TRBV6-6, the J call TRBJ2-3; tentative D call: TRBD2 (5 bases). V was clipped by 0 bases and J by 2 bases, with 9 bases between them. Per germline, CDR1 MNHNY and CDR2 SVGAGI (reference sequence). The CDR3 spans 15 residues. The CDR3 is CASSYSGEPTDTQYF. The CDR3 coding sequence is TGTGCCAGCAGTTACTCGGGAGAGCCCACAGATACGCAGTATTTT.

Here the CDR3 reads CASSIAGGYSSTDTQYF. CDR3 DNA sequence: TGTGCCAGTAGTATAGCCGGCGGGTACTCGAGCACAGATACGCAGTATTTT. V usage is TRBV19 and J usage is TRBJ2-3; maybe TRBD2 (5 bases). The germline gives CDR1 LNHDA, CDR2 SQIVND (reference sequence). The CDR3 totals 17 residues. V lost 1 base, J lost 0 bases, and 14 bases lay in between.

CDR3 DNA: TGTGCCAGCAGTTTTGGAGATCAGGAAAAACTGTTTTTT. This gives the protein CASSFGDQEKLFF. The chain has TRBV6-5 and TRBJ1-4; D unclear. Trimming took 4 bases from V and 8 from J, leaving 11 bases between them. Germline CDR1 MNHEY, CDR2 SVGAGI. The CDR3 covers 13 residues.

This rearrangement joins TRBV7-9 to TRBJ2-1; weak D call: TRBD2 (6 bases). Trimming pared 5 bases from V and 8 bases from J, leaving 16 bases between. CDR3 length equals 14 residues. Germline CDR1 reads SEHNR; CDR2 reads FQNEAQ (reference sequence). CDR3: CASSLGTLGDEQFF. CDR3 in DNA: TGTGCCAGCAGCCTCGGGACTCTGGGCGATGAGCAGTTCTTC.

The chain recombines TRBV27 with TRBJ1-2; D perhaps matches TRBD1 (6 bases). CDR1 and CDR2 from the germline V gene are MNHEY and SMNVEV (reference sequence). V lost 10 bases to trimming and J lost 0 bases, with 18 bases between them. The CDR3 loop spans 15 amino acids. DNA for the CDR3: TGTGCCACAATGACCGACAGGAGAACTAACTATGGCTACACCTTC. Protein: CATMTDRRTNYGYTF.

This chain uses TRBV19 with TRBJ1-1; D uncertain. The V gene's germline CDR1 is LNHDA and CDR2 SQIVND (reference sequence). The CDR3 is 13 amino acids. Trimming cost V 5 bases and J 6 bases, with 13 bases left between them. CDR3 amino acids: CASSLLPRAEAFF. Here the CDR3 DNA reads TGTGCCAGTAGTCTTCTCCCGCGGGCTGAAGCTTTCTTT. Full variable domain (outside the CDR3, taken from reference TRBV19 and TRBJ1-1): DGGITQSPKYLFRKEGQNVTLSCEQNLNHDAMYWYRQDPGQGLRLIYYSQIVNDFQKGDIAEGYSVSREKKESFPLTVTSAQKNPTAFYLCASSLLPRAEAFFGQGTRLTVV.

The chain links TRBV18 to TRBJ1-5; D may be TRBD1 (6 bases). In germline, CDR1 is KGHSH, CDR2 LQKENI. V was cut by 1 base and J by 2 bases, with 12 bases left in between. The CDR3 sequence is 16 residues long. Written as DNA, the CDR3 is TGTGCCAGCTCACCACGTTCAGGGGTCGGCAATCAGCCCCAGCATTTT. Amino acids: CASSPRSGVGNQPQHF.

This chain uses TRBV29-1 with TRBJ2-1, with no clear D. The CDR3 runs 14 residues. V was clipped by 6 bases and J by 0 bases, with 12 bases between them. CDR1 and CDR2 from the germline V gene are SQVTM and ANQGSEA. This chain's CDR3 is CSVSLTFSYNEQFF. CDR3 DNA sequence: TGCAGCGTCTCTTTGACTTTCTCCTACAATGAGCAGTTCTTC.

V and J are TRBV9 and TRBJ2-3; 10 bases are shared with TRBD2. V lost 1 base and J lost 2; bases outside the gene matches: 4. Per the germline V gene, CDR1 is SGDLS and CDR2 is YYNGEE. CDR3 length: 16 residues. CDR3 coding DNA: TGTGCCAGCAGCGTACTAGCGGGGGAGCACACAGATACGCAGTATTTT. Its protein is CASSVLAGEHTDTQYF. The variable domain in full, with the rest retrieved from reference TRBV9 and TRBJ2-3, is DSGVTQTPKHLITATGQRVTLRCSPRSGDLSVYWYQQSLDQGLQFLIQYYNGEERAKGNILERFSAQQFPDLHSELNLSSLELGDSALYFCASSVLAGEHTDTQYFGPGTRLTVL.

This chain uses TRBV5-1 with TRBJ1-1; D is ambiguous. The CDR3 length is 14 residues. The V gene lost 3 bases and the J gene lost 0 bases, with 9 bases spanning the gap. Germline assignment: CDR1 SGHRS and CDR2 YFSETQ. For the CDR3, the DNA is TGCGCCAGCAGCTCCGGTTTTATGAACACTGAAGCTTTCTTT. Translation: CASSSGFMNTEAFF. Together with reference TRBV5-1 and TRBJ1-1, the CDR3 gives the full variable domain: KAGVTQTPRYLIKTRGQQVTLSCSPISGHRSVSWYQQTPGQGLQFLFEYFSETQRNKGNFPGRFSGRQFSNSRSEMNVSTLELGDSALYLCASSSGFMNTEAFFGQGTRLTVV.

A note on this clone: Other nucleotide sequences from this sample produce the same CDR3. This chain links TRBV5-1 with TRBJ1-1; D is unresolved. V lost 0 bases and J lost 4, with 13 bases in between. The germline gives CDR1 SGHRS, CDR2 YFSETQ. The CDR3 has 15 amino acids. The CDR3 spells CASSLGGMGGTEAFF. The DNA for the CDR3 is TGCGCCAGCAGCTTGGGTGGCATGGGAGGCACTGAAGCTTTCTTT. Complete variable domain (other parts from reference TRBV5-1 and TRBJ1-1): KAGVTQTPRYLIKTRGQQVTLSCSPISGHRSVSWYQQTPGQGLQFLFEYFSETQRNKGNFPGRFSGRQFSNSRSEMNVSTLELGDSALYLCASSLGGMGGTEAFFGQGTRLTVV.

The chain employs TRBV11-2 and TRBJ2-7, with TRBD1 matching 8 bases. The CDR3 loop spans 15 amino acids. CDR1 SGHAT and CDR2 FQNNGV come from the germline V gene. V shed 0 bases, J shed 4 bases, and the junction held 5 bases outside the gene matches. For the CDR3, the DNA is TGTGCCAGCAGCTTAGAACGGACAGGGACTTACGAGCAGTACTTC. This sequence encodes CASSLERTGTYEQYF. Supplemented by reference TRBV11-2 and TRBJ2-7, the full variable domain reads EAGVAQSPRYKIIEKRQSVAFWCNPISGHATLYWYQQILGQGPKLLIQFQNNGVVDDSQLPKDRFSAERLKGVDSTLKIQPAKLEDSAVYLCASSLERTGTYEQYFGPGTRLTVT.

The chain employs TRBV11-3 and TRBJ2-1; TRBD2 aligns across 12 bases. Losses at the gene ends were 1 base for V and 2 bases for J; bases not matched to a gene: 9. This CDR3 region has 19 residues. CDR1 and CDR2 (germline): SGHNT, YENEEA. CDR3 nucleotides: TGTGCCAGCAGCTTAGTAGGACTAGCGGGGTCCTGGGCCTACAATGAGCAGTTCTTC. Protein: CASSLVGLAGSWAYNEQFF.